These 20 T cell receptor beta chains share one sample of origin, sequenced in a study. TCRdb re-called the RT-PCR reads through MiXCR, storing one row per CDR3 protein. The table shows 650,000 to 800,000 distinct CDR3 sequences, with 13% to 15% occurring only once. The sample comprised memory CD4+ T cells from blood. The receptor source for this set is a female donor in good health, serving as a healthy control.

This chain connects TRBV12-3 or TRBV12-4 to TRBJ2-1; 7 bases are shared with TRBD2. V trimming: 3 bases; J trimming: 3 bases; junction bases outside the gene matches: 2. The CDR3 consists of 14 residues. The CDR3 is CASSLQRDYNEQFF. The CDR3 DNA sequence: TGTGCCAGCAGTTTGCAGCGGGACTACAATGAGCAGTTCTTC.

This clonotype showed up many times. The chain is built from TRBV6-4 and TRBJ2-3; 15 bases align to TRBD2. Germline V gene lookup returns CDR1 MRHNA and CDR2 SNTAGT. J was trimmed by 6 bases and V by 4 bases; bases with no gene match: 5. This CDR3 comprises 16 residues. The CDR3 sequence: CASSAGLAGGPDTQYF. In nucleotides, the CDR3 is TGTGCCAGCAGTGCCGGACTAGCGGGGGGGCCGGATACGCAGTATTTT.

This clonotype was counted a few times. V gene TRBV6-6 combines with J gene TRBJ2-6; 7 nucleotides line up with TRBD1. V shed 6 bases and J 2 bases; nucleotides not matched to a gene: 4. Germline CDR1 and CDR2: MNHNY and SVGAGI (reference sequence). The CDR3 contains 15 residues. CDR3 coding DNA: TGTGCCAGCAGCGAAGACAGGGCTGGGGCCAACGTCCTGACTTTC. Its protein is CASSEDRAGANVLTF.

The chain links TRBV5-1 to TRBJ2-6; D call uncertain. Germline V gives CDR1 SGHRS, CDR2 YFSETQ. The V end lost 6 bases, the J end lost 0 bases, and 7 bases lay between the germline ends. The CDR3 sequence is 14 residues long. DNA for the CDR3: TGCGCCAGCAAAAGGGTCTCTGGGGCCAACGTCCTGACTTTC. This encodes CASKRVSGANVLTF.

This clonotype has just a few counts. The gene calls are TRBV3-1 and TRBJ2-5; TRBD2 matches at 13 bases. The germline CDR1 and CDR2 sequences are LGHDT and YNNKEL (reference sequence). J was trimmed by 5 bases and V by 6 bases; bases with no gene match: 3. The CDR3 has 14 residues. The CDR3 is CASRTTSGRETQYF. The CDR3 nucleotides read TGTGCCAGCAGAACGACTAGCGGGAGGGAGACCCAGTACTTC.

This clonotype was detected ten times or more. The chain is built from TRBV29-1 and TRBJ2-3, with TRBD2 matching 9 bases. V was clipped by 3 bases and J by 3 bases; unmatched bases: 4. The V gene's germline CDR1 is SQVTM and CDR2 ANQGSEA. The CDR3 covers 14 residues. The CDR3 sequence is CSVDPSGGTDTQYF. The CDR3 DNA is TGCAGCGTTGACCCCAGCGGGGGGACAGATACGCAGTATTTT.

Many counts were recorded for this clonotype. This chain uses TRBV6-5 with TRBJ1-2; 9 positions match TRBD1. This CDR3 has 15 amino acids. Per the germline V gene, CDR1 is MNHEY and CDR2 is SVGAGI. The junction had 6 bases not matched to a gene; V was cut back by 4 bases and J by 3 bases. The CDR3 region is CASSSRQGGDYGYTF. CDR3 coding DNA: TGTGCCAGCAGTTCCAGACAGGGGGGGGACTATGGCTACACCTTC.

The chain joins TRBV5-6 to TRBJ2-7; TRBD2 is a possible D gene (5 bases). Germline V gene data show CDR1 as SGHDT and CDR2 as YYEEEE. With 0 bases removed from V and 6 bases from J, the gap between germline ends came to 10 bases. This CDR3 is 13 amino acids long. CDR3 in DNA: TGTGCCAGCAGCTTGGTAACCACTAGCGAGCAGTACTTC. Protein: CASSLVTTSEQYF.

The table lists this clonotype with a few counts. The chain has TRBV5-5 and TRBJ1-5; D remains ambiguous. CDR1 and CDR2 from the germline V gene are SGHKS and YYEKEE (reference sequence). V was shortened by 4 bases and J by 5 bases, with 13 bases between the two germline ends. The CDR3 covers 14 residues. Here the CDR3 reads CASSPGRLDQPQHF. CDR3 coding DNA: TGTGCCAGCAGCCCTGGTCGATTGGATCAGCCCCAGCATTTT. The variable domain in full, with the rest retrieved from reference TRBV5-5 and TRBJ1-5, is DAGVTQSPTHLIKTRGQQVTLRCSPISGHKSVSWYQQVLGQGPQFIFQYYEKEERGRGNFPDRFSARQFPNYSSELNVNALLLGDSALYLCASSPGRLDQPQHFGDGTRLSIL.

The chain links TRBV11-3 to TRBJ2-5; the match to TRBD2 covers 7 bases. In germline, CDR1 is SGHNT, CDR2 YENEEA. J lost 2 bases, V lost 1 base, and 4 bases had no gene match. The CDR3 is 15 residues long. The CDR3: CASSLAVGGQETQYF. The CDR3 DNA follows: TGTGCCAGCAGCTTAGCCGTGGGGGGGCAAGAGACCCAGTACTTC.

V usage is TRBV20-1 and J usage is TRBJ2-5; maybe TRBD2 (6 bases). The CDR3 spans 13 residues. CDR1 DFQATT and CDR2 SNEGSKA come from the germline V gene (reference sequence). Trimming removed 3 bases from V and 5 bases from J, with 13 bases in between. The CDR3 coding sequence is TGCAGTGCTAGTCTTAGCGGCCCTGAGACCCAGTACTTC. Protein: CSASLSGPETQYF.

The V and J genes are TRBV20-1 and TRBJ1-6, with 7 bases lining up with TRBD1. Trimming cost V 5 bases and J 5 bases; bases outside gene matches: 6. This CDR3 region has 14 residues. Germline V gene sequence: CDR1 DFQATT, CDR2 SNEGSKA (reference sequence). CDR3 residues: CSASTGIHNSPLHF. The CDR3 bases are TGCAGTGCTTCGACAGGGATACATAATTCACCCCTCCACTTT.

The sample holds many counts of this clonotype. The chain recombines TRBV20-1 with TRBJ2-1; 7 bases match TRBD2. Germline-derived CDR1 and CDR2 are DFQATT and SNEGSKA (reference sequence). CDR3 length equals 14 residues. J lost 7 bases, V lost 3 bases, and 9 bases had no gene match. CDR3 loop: CSARGGGWTNEQFF. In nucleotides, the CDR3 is TGCAGTGCTAGGGGGGGGGGGTGGACAAATGAGCAGTTCTTC.

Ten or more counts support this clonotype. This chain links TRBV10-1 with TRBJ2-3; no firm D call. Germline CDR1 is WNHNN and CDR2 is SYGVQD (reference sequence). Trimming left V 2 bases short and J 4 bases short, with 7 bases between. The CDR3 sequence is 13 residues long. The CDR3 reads CASSERPPDTQYF. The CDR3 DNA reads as TGCGCCAGCAGTGAGAGACCCCCAGATACGCAGTATTTT.

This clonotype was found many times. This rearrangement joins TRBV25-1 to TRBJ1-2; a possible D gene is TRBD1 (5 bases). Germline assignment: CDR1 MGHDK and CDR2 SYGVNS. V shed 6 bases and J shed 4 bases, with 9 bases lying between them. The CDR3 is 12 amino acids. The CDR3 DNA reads TGTGCCAGCAGCTGGGGGGTCTATGGCTACACCTTC. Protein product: CASSWGVYGYTF.

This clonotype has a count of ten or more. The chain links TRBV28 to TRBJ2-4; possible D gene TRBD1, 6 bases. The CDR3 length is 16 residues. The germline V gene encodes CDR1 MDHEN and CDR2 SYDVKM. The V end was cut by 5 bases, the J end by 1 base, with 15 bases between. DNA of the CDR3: TGTGCCAGCAGTCTTTACAGGGACGGGGCCAAAAACATTCAGTACTTC. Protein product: CASSLYRDGAKNIQYF.

The CDR3 here is CASTIRGATQYF. The CDR3 nucleotides are TGTGCCAGCACCATTCGGGGGGCTACGCAGTATTTT. The gene calls are TRBV12-3 or TRBV12-4 and TRBJ2-3, with a tentative D call TRBD2 (7 bases). The CDR3 totals 12 residues. V lost 7 bases to trimming and J lost 8 bases, with 13 bases between them.

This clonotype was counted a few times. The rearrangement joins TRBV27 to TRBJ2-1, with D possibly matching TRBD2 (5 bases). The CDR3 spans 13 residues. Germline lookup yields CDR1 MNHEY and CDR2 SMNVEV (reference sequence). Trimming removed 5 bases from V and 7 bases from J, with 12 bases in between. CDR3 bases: TGTGCCAGCAGTAAAATAGAGGGAAATGAGCAGTTCTTC. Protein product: CASSKIEGNEQFF.

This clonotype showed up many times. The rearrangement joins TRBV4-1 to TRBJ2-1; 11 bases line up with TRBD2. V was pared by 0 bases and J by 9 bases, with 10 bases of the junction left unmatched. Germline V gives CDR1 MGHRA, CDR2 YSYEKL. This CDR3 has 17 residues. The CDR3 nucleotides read TGCGCCAGCAGCCAAGAATCGGAACTAGCGGGAGTCGGTGAGCAGTTCTTC. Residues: CASSQESELAGVGEQFF.

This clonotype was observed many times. The CDR3 sequence is CASSPSGVGDQPQHF. The CDR3 nucleotides read TGTGCCAGCAGCCCGTCGGGAGTGGGAGATCAGCCCCAGCATTTT. The chain employs TRBV12-3 or TRBV12-4 and TRBJ1-5, with unresolved D. The CDR3 has 15 residues. Trimming cost V 6 bases and J 5 bases, with 17 bases left between them.